What follows are 19 T cell receptor beta chains derived from one specimen sequenced in a study of post-analysis software for immune sequencing data. The authors incorporated unique molecular identifiers into the TCR beta cDNA libraries. Using its own MiXCR run on the PCR reads, TCRdb lists one record per CDR3 protein. This repertoire shows just over 250,000 distinct CDR3 sequences, 35% to 40% found once; its top ten account for approximately 4.6%. General study results and limits: TRBV5-6, TRBV5-1 and TRBV20-1 were among five TRBV segments more frequent in patients than controls.

The antigens of these receptors remain unknown. Source material: blood. These receptors came from a girl aged 10 to 17 with multiple sclerosis.

The rearrangement uses TRBV5-1 and TRBJ1-1; tentative D call: TRBD1 (6 bases). V dropped 0 bases and J dropped 5 bases, with 11 bases sitting between them. CDR1 SGHRS and CDR2 YFSETQ come from the germline V gene. The CDR3 contains 14 residues. The CDR3 nucleotides read TGCGCCAGCAGCTTGGCCAGGGGACGGACTGAAGCTTTCTTT. It yields the protein CASSLARGRTEAFF. Full variable domain (missing parts from reference TRBV5-1 and TRBJ1-1): KAGVTQTPRYLIKTRGQQVTLSCSPISGHRSVSWYQQTPGQGLQFLFEYFSETQRNKGNFPGRFSGRQFSNSRSEMNVSTLELGDSALYLCASSLARGRTEAFFGQGTRLTVV.

Comments on this clonotype: A read error is possible here, since a much larger clone lies one base away. The CDR3 spells CAAERGGRETQDF. The CDR3 DNA reads as TGTGCCGCCGAAAGGGGAGGTCGAGAGACCCAGGACTTC. The genes are TRBV7-9 and TRBJ2-4; TRBD2 might be the D (6 bases). The CDR3 is 13 amino acids. Germline lookup yields CDR1 SEHNR and CDR2 FQNEAQ (reference sequence).

This clonotype was seen repeatedly, ten times or more. The rearrangement links TRBV20-1 to TRBJ1-1; TRBD1 might be the D (6 bases). This CDR3 is built from 13 residues. Germline lookup yields CDR1 DFQATT and CDR2 SNEGSKA (reference sequence). The V end was cut by 5 bases, the J end by 6 bases, with 16 bases between. DNA for the CDR3: TGCAGTGCTGATCCCCCGCCAGGGGCTGAAGCTTTCTTT. This codes for CSADPPPGAEAFF.

Regarding this clonotype: A much larger clone differs by one base, so this may be a read error. The V call is TRBV19, the J call TRBJ2-3, with 7 nucleotides matching TRBD2. CDR1 is LNHDA, CDR2 SQIVND, per germline (reference sequence). V trimming: 4 bases; J trimming: 0 bases; junction bases outside the gene matches: 7. The length of the CDR3 is 16 residues. Here the CDR3 DNA reads TGTGCCAGTAGTACAGGACGAGCGGGGAGCACAGATACGCAGTATTTT. Its translation is CASSTGRAGSTDTQYF.

The J gene is TRBJ1-4, the V gene TRBV28, with unresolved D. This CDR3 is built from 12 residues. Germline CDR1 reads MDHEN; CDR2 reads SYDVKM. Trimming shortened V by 6 bases and J by 8 bases, and 10 bases separated the two germline ends. CDR3 amino acids: CASRVREEKLFF. The CDR3 DNA sequence: TGTGCCAGCAGAGTCCGGGAGGAAAAACTGTTTTTT.

This clonotype was picked up many times. CDR3 sequence (DNA): TGTGCCAGCAGCAAAGGAGAGTTTCAGGGGGCCTACAATGAGCAGTTCTTC. Translating gives CASSKGEFQGAYNEQFF. The chain is built from TRBV21-1 and TRBJ2-1; no DNA check was done on the table's D call, TRBD1. TRBV21-1 is a recognized pseudogene. CDR3 length: 17 residues.

The CDR3 sequence: CASSLAGPGTNEKLFF. CDR3 bases: TGTGCCAGCAGCCTCGCGGGGCCGGGAACTAATGAAAAACTGTTTTTT. This chain connects TRBV7-8 to TRBJ1-4, with D possibly TRBD1 on 5 matching bases. CDR1 is SGHVS and CDR2 is FQNEAQ in the germline V gene. The CDR3 loop spans 16 amino acids. V shed 5 bases and J shed 1 base, with 14 bases lying between them.

Concerning this clonotype itself: A single base separates this from a much larger clone, so it may be a read error. The chain has TRBV29-1 and TRBJ2-5; D unclear. The germline V gene has CDR1 SQVTM and CDR2 ANQGSEA. The CDR3 totals 13 residues. The CDR3 nucleotides read TGCTCCGCTACGGAGAGTCGGCCCAATGAGCAGTACTTC. Encoded protein: CSATESRPNEQYF.

To note about this clonotype: A much larger clone is a single base away; this may be a read error. The rearrangement links TRBV5-1 to TRBJ2-3; D is possibly TRBD1 (6 bases). With 7 bases removed from V and 2 bases from J, the gap between germline ends came to 14 bases. The CDR3 runs to 14 residues. CDR1 and CDR2 from the germline V gene are SGHRS and YFSETQ. The CDR3 region has the DNA TGCGCCAGCCGGAGACAGGTGGACACAGATACGCAGTATTTT. Translated: CASRRQVDTDTQYF.

This clonotype was recorded many times. The CDR3 spells CASSPRAETDTQYF. The CDR3 nucleotides are TGTGCCAGCAGTCCCCGGGCGGAGACAGATACGCAGTATTTT. The chain has TRBV28 and TRBJ2-3, with D unclear. The CDR3 spans 14 residues. Trimming removed 5 bases from V and 3 bases from J, with 12 bases in between. Germline CDR1 and CDR2: MDHEN and SYDVKM.

The gene calls are TRBV7-2 and TRBJ2-3; 7 nucleotides match TRBD2. The germline V gene has CDR1 SGHTA and CDR2 FQGNSA. J was trimmed by 2 bases and V by 6 bases; bases with no gene match: 14. The length of the CDR3 is 17 residues. The CDR3 loop is CASRPFSGLGPTDTQYF. DNA for the CDR3: TGTGCCAGCAGACCCTTTTCCGGACTAGGTCCCACAGATACGCAGTATTTT.

There are many counts of this clonotype. V usage is TRBV6-1 and J usage is TRBJ2-1; TRBD2 matches at 8 bases. Germline V lookup: CDR1 MNHNS, CDR2 SASEGT. V trimming: 3 bases; J trimming: 2 bases; junction bases outside the gene matches: 6. The CDR3 spans 16 residues. The CDR3 region has the DNA TGTGCCAGCAGTGAGAGGGGCGGGGGGACCTACAATGAGCAGTTCTTC. Translated: CASSERGGGTYNEQFF.

V usage is TRBV20-1 and J usage is TRBJ1-2; TRBD1 aligns across 8 bases. CDR3 length: 13 residues. The V segment lost 5 bases and the J segment 3 bases; nucleotides outside the gene matches: 5. Germline V CDR1 and CDR2: DFQATT, SNEGSKA (reference sequence). DNA of the CDR3: TGCAGTGCTCGGGACAGGACCTACTATGGCTACACCTTC. It encodes CSARDRTYYGYTF.

In this sample, this clonotype turned up many times. The CDR3 DNA follows: TGCGCCAGCAGCCAATGGCCACCTAATGGGCAAGAGACCCAGTACTTC. Residues: CASSQWPPNGQETQYF. The V call is TRBV4-1, the J call TRBJ2-5; D remains unclear. The germline V gene encodes CDR1 MGHRA and CDR2 YSYEKL. This CDR3 contains 16 residues. Trimming pared 2 bases from V and 2 bases from J, leaving 15 bases between.

This clonotype has ten or more counts. The chain is built from TRBV30 and TRBJ2-3; TRBD2 matches at 8 bases. V was pared by 0 bases and J by 4 bases, with 9 bases of the junction left unmatched. Looked up from germline, CDR1 is GTSNPN and CDR2 is SVGIG (reference sequence). This CDR3 has 16 amino acids. DNA of the CDR3: TGTGCCTGGAGTGTACTCTCGAGCGGGAGTGCAGATACGCAGTATTTT. Translated: CAWSVLSSGSADTQYF.

This clonotype was detected only a few times. This chain connects TRBV10-1 to TRBJ2-2; 9 bases line up with TRBD1. Germline lookup yields CDR1 WNHNN and CDR2 SYGVQD (reference sequence). This CDR3 is built from 15 residues. V lost 6 bases, J lost 3 bases, and 5 bases stayed unmatched. DNA for the CDR3: TGCGCCAGCAGCGAACAGGGGGCGCACACCGGGGAGCTGTTTTTT. Translation gives CASSEQGAHTGELFF.

The chain recombines TRBV6-1 with TRBJ1-5; 7 nucleotides agree with TRBD1. The germline CDR1 and CDR2 sequences are MNHNS and SASEGT. The trim removed 7 bases at V and 0 bases at J, leaving 18 bases unmatched. The length of the CDR3 is 19 residues. Here the CDR3 DNA reads TGTGCCAGCACCCATCTTGAGGGGGCCCGACTTTATAGCAATCAGCCCCAGCATTTT. It specifies CASTHLEGARLYSNQPQHF.

The V and J genes are TRBV5-1 and TRBJ1-1; D perhaps matches TRBD1 (6 bases). V dropped 0 bases and J dropped 4 bases, with 7 bases sitting between them. The CDR3 is 13 amino acids. Looked up from germline, CDR1 is SGHRS and CDR2 is YFSETQ. CDR3 coding DNA: TGCGCCAGCAGCTTGGAGGGGGTCACTGAAGCTTTCTTT. Its translation: CASSLEGVTEAFF.

The J gene is TRBJ2-1, the V gene TRBV20-1, with 13 bases matching TRBD2. V dropped 1 base and J dropped 0; count of bases not matched to a gene: 9. This CDR3 is built from 19 residues. Germline CDR1 and CDR2: DFQATT and SNEGSKA (reference sequence). CDR3 bases: TGCAGTGCTAGAGCCCCACTAGCGGGGGGGGACCACTCCTACAATGAGCAGTTCTTC. This codes for CSARAPLAGGDHSYNEQFF.